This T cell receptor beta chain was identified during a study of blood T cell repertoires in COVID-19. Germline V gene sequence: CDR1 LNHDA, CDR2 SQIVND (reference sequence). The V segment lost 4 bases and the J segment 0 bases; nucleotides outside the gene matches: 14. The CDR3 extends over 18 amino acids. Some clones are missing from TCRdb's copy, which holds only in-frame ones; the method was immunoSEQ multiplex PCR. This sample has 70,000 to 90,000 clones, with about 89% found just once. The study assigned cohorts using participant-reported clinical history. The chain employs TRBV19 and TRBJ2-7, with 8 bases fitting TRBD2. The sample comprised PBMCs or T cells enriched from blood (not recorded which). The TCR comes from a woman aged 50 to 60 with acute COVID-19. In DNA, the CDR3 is TGTGCCAGTAGTAGGATCAGCGGGAGCCCCCTTAGCTCCTACGAGCAGTACTTC. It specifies CASSRISGSPLSSYEQYF. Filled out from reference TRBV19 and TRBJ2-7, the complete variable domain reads DGGITQSPKYLFRKEGQNVTLSCEQNLNHDAMYWYRQDPGQGLRLIYYSQIVNDFQKGDIAEGYSVSREKKESFPLTVTSAQKNPTAFYLCASSRISGSPLSSYEQYFGPGTRLTVT.